Following are 21 T cell receptor beta chains from one sample sequenced in a study of OX40 agonist ivuxolimab in advanced cancers. The data were produced by immunoSEQ multiplex PCR, yet TCRdb's version contains in-frame clones alone and is incomplete. This sample yields fewer than 200,000 clones, of which roughly 94% are seen a single time; around 0.28% belongs to the top ten. The material sequenced was CD4+ or CD8+ T cells sorted from blood, taken in a trial of the OX40 agonist ivuxolimab. The source is an adult with an advanced solid tumor such as melanoma, head and neck, liver or kidney cancer.

The V and J genes are TRBV7-6 and TRBJ1-6, with D perhaps matching TRBD1 (5 bases). The CDR3 spans 18 residues. V was cut by 5 bases and J by 4 bases, with 21 bases left in between. Per the germline V gene, CDR1 is SGHVS and CDR2 is FNYEAQ. CDR3 residues: CASSRGARGTDYNSPLHF. CDR3 DNA sequence: TGTGCCAGCAGCCGAGGGGCTAGGGGAACGGATTATAATTCACCCCTCCACTTT.

The rearrangement links TRBV29-1 to TRBJ1-2, with D hard to call. The CDR3 loop spans 14 amino acids. The germline V gene encodes CDR1 SQVTM and CDR2 ANQGSEA. The V end lost 3 bases, the J end lost 3 bases, and 14 bases lay between the germline ends. DNA for the CDR3: TGCAGCGTTGACCCGTTGGGGAGCCACTATGGCTACACCTTC. The encoded protein is CSVDPLGSHYGYTF.

This chain connects TRBV6-1 to TRBJ2-7; TRBD2 matches at 7 bases. Germline-derived CDR1 and CDR2 are MNHNS and SASEGT. Trimming removed 7 bases from V and 5 bases from J; junction bases left unmatched: 11. The CDR3 totals 14 residues. CDR3: CASNPGGGGNEQYF. CDR3 sequence (DNA): TGTGCCAGCAACCCCGGCGGGGGTGGGAACGAGCAGTACTTC.

The rearrangement uses TRBV5-6 and TRBJ1-1; 9 bases agree with TRBD1. The germline V gene encodes CDR1 SGHDT and CDR2 YYEEEE. The V and J ends lost 1 base and 5 bases, in that order; junction bases with no gene match: 3. The CDR3 length is 14 residues. The DNA of the CDR3 is TGTGCCAGCAGCTTGTGGGGACAGGGTACTGAAGCTTTCTTT. It encodes CASSLWGQGTEAFF.

The chain uses TRBV5-4 and TRBJ2-7; D perhaps matches TRBD1 (6 bases). CDR1 and CDR2 (germline): SGHNT, YYREEE (reference sequence). V dropped 4 bases and J dropped 5 bases, with 19 bases sitting between them. The CDR3 length is 15 residues. CDR3 in amino acids: CASSNGRGGHDEQYF. CDR3 DNA: TGTGCCAGCAGCAATGGCAGGGGCGGCCATGACGAGCAGTACTTC.

Details on this clone: In this CDR3 the conserved last residue, phenylalanine or tryptophan, is missing, so a read error is likely. The genes are TRBV5-1 and TRBJ1-6; 7 bases match TRBD1. Germline trimming cut 3 bases from V and 10 bases from J; bases unmatched to any gene: 7. CDR1 is SGHRS, CDR2 YFSETQ, per germline. This CDR3 comprises 14 residues. The CDR3 DNA follows: TGCGCCAGCAGCTCCGTGACAGGGAACTCACCCCTCCACCTT. As protein: CASSSVTGNSPLHL.

The chain combines TRBV7-6 with TRBJ2-5, with D hard to call. TRBJ2-7 matches the DNA end more closely, so the J call is doubtful. The germline CDR1 and CDR2 sequences are SGHVS and FNYEAQ. The CDR3 totals 15 residues. The DNA for the CDR3 is TGTGCCAGCAGCTTAGTCATTGGGCTCTTGGACGAGCAGTACTTC. Amino acids: CASSLVIGLLDEQYF.

This rearrangement joins TRBV10-3 to TRBJ2-7; the D is unclear. The CDR3 length is 14 residues. Per the germline V gene, CDR1 is ENHRY and CDR2 is SYGVKD. Trimming pared 0 bases from V and 2 bases from J, leaving 8 bases between. The CDR3 nucleotides read TGTGCCATCAGTGAGTCGCACGAAACCTACGAGCAGTACTTC. Amino acids: CAISESHETYEQYF.

V is TRBV14 and J is TRBJ2-1; 8 bases are a match to TRBD1. Germline V gene data show CDR1 as SGHDN and CDR2 as FVKESK. This CDR3 region has 14 residues. After removal of 4 bases from V and 10 bases from J, the junction contained 9 bases not matched to a gene. CDR3 DNA sequence: TGTGCCAGCAGCCGGGTCATGGACAGGGCCGAGCAGTTCTTC. Translated: CASSRVMDRAEQFF.

The rearrangement joins TRBV25-1 to TRBJ1-5; 8 nucleotides match TRBD1. V shed 3 bases, J shed 6 bases, and the junction held 7 bases outside the gene matches. Germline V gene lookup returns CDR1 MGHDK and CDR2 SYGVNS. CDR3 length equals 15 residues. CDR3 in amino acids: CASSEPDRVGQPQHF. CDR3 DNA sequence: TGTGCCAGCAGTGAGCCGGACAGGGTCGGTCAGCCCCAGCATTTT.

This chain links TRBV28 with TRBJ2-7; D ambiguous. Germline CDR1 is MDHEN and CDR2 is SYDVKM. Trimming removed 4 bases at V and 1 base at J, with 11 bases between. The CDR3 runs to 14 residues. CDR3 nucleotide sequence: TGTGCCAGCAGTTCCCCCGGAACTTCCTACGAGCAGTACTTC. It translates to CASSSPGTSYEQYF.

The CDR3 nucleotides are TGTGCCAGCAGTTTCGGGGGGGTCTCCTACAATGAGCAGTTCTTC. It is translated as CASSFGGVSYNEQFF. The chain is built from TRBV5-4 and TRBJ2-1; 8 bases agree with TRBD2. The CDR3 runs 15 residues. The trim removed 5 bases at V and 0 bases at J, leaving 4 bases unmatched. In germline, CDR1 is SGHNT, CDR2 YYREEE (reference sequence).

The chain links TRBV6-9 to TRBJ1-4, with D uncertain. Deletions cut 4 bases from V and 13 bases from J, with 22 bases between. Germline V gene lookup returns CDR1 MNHGY and CDR2 SVAAGI. This CDR3 is built from 15 residues. This CDR3 is CASSSLFTTAKPLFF. CDR3 DNA sequence: TGTGCCAGCAGTTCCTTATTCACGACCGCGAAGCCACTGTTTTTT.

The chain is built from TRBV6-5 and TRBJ2-6; D not resolved. Trimming removed 0 bases at V and 0 bases at J, with 3 bases between. CDR1 MNHEY and CDR2 SVGAGI come from the germline V gene. The CDR3 is 15 residues long. The CDR3 sequence: CASSYSSSGANVLTF. In DNA, the CDR3 is TGTGCCAGCAGTTACTCCTCCTCTGGGGCCAACGTCCTGACTTTC.

CDR3 nucleotide sequence: TGCGCCAGCAGCTTCACGGCGAACACTGAAGCTTTCTTT. Its protein is CASSFTANTEAFF. This sequence joins TRBV5-1 and TRBJ1-1; unclear D gene. The V end was cut by 2 bases, the J end by 1 base, with 6 bases between. The CDR3 loop spans 13 amino acids. The germline CDR1 and CDR2 sequences are SGHRS and YFSETQ.

The chain recombines TRBV19 with TRBJ2-5, with D possibly being TRBD1 (6 bases). CDR3 size: 15 residues. Deletions cut 0 bases from V and 5 bases from J, with 13 bases between. Germline V gene lookup returns CDR1 LNHDA and CDR2 SQIVND (reference sequence). The CDR3 here is CASSIDRGGAETQYF. Here the CDR3 DNA reads TGTGCCAGTAGTATAGATCGTGGGGGCGCGGAGACCCAGTACTTC.

V is TRBV4-1 and J is TRBJ1-6; D remains ambiguous. This CDR3 is built from 16 residues. Germline V gives CDR1 MGHRA, CDR2 YSYEKL. V dropped 4 bases and J dropped 7 bases, with 17 bases sitting between them. The CDR3 sequence is CASSPPKENGNSPLHF. The DNA of the CDR3 is TGCGCCAGCAGCCCGCCAAAAGAAAACGGAAATTCACCCCTCCACTTT.

The chain is built from TRBV7-2 and TRBJ1-5; TRBD1 matches 7 bases. CDR1 is SGHTA and CDR2 is FQGNSA in the germline V gene. The CDR3 is 13 amino acids. Losses at the gene ends were 5 bases for V and 9 bases for J; bases not matched to a gene: 7. The CDR3 spells CASSPQGFWPQHF. The CDR3 DNA follows: TGTGCCAGCAGCCCACAGGGGTTTTGGCCCCAGCATTTT.

In DNA, the CDR3 is TGTGCCAGCAGCGTAGAAAACACTGAAGCTTTCTTT. As protein: CASSVENTEAFF. V is TRBV9 and J is TRBJ1-1; D uncertain. The CDR3 has 12 residues. V was clipped by 0 bases and J by 2 bases, with 2 bases between them. Germline CDR1 reads SGDLS; CDR2 reads YYNGEE.

The chain recombines TRBV7-3 with TRBJ2-2; TRBD1 aligns across 8 bases. The CDR3 is made up of 16 amino acids. Germline V gene sequence: CDR1 SGHTA, CDR2 FQGTGA. V lost 5 bases and J lost 4; bases outside the gene matches: 9. CDR3 sequence (DNA): TGTGCCAGCAGCCTCACAGGGGGGTGGCGCACCGGGGAGCTGTTTTTT. The encoded protein is CASSLTGGWRTGELFF.

The chain carries TRBV7-2 and TRBJ2-7; D unclear. Germline-derived CDR1 and CDR2 are SGHTA and FQGNSA. V was trimmed by 4 bases and J by 7 bases, leaving 11 bases between them. The CDR3 is made up of 12 amino acids. The CDR3 is CASSYAMREQYF. CDR3 bases: TGTGCCAGCAGCTACGCCATGAGGGAGCAGTACTTC.